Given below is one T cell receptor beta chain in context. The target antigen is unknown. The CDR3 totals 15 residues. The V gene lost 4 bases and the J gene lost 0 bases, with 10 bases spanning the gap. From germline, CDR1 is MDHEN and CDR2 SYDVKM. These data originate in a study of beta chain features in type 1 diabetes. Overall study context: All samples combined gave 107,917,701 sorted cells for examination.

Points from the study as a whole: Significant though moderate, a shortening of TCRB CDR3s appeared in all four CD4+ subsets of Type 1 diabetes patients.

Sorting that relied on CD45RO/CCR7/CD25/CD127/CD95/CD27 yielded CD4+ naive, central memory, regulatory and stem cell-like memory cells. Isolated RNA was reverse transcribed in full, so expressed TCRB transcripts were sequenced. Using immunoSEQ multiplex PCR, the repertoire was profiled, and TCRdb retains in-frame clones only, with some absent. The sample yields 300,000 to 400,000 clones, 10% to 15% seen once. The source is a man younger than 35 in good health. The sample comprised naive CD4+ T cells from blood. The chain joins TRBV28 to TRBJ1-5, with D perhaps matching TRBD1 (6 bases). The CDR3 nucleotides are TGTGCCAGCAGTTGGGGGACACTTAGCAATCAGCCCCAGCATTTT. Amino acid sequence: CASSWGTLSNQPQHF. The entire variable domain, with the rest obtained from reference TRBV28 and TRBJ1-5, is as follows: DVKVTQSSRYLVKRTGEKVFLECVQDMDHENMFWYRQDPGLGLRLIYFSYDVKMKEKGDIPEGYSVSREKKERFSLILESASTNQTSMYLCASSWGTLSNQPQHFGDGTRLSIL.